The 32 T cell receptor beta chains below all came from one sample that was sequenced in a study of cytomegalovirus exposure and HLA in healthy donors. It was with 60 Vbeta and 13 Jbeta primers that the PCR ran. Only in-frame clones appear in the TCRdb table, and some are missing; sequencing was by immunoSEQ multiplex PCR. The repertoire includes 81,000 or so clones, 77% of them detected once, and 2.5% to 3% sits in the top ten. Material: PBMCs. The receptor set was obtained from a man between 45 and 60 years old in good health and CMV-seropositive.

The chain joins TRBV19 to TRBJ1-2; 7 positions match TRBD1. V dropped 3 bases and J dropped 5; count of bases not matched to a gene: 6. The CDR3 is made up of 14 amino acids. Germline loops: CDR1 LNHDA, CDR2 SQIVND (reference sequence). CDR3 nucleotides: TGTGCCAGTAGTATTGAGGGGGCGTTTTATGGCTACACCTTC. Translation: CASSIEGAFYGYTF. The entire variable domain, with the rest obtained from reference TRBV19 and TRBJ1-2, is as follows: DGGITQSPKYLFRKEGQNVTLSCEQNLNHDAMYWYRQDPGQGLRLIYYSQIVNDFQKGDIAEGYSVSREKKESFPLTVTSAQKNPTAFYLCASSIEGAFYGYTFGSGTRLTVV.

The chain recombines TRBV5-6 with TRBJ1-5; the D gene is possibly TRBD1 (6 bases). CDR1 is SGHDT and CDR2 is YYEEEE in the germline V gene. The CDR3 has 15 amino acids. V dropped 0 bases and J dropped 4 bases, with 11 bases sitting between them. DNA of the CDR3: TGTGCCAGCAGCTTGGAAGGGACAAGTAATCAGCCCCAGCATTTT. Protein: CASSLEGTSNQPQHF.

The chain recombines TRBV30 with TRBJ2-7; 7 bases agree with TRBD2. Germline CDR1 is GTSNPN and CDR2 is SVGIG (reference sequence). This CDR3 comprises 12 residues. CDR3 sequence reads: CGGGGSNYEQYF. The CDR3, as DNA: TGTGGCGGTGGCGGGAGTAACTACGAGCAGTACTTC.

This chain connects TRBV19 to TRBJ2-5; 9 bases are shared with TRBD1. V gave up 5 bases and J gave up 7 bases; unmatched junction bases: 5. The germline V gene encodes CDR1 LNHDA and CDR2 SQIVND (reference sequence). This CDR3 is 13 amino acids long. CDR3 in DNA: TGTGCCAGTAGTTCCGACAGGGGGGGGACCCAGTACTTC. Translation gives CASSSDRGGTQYF.

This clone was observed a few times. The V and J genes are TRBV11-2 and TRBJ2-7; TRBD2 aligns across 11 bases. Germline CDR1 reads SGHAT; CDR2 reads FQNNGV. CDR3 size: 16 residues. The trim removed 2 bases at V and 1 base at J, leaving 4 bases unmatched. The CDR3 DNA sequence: TGTGCCAGCAGCTTAACTAGCGGGAGTTTTTCCTACGAGCAGTACTTC. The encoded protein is CASSLTSGSFSYEQYF.

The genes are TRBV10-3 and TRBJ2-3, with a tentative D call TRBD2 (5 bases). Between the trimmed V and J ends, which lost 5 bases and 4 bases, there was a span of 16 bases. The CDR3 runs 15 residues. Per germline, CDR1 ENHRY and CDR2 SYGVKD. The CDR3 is CAISLEEVVADTQYF. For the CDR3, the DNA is TGTGCCATCAGTTTGGAGGAGGTGGTCGCAGATACGCAGTATTTT.

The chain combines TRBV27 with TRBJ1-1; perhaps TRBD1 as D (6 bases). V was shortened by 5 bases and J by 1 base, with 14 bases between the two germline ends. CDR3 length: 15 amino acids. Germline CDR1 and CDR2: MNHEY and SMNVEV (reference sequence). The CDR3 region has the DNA TGTGCCAGCAGTAAAATACAGGGTCGGAACACTGAAGCTTTCTTT. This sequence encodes CASSKIQGRNTEAFF.

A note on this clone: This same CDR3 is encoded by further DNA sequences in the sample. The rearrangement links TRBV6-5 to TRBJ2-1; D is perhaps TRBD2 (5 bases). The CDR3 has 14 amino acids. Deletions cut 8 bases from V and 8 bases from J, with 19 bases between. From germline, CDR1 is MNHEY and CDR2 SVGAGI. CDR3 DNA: TGTGCCAGCCGAAGGATTGGGGAGACATATGAGCAGTTCTTC. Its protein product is CASRRIGETYEQFF.

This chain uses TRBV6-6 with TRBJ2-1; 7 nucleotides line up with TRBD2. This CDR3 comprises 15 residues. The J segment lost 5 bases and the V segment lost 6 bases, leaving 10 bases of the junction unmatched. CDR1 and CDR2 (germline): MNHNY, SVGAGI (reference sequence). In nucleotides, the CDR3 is TGTGCCAGCAGACACTTCCTAGCGGCTGACAATGAGCAGTTCTTC. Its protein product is CASRHFLAADNEQFF.

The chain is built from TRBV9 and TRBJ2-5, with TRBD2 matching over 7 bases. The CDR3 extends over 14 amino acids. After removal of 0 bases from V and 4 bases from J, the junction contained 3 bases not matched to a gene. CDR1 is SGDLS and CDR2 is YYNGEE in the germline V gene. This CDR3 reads CASSVVSGGETQYF. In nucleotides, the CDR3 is TGTGCCAGCAGCGTAGTGTCGGGGGGAGAGACCCAGTACTTC.

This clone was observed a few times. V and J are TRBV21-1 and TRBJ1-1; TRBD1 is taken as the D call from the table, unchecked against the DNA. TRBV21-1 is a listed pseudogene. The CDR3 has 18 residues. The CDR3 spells CASSNVQGIHPMNTEAFF. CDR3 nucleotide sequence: TGTGCCAGCAGCAATGTACAGGGTATTCATCCTATGAACACTGAAGCTTTCTTT.

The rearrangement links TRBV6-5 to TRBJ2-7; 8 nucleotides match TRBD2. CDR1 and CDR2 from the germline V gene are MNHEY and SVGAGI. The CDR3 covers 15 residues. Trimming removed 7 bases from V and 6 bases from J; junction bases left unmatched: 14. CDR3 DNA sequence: TGTGCCAGCACCTCCCGTGGACTAGCCTCAGGCGAGCAGTACTTC. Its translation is CASTSRGLASGEQYF.

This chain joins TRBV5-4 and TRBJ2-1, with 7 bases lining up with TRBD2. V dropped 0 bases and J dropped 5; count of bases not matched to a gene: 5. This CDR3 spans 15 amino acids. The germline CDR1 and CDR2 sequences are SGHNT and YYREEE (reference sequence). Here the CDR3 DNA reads TGTGCCAGCAGCTTGGTTTCTAGCGGAGACAATGAGCAGTTCTTC. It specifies CASSLVSSGDNEQFF. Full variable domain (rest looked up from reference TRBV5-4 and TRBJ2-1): ETGVTQSPTHLIKTRGQQVTLRCSSQSGHNTVSWYQQALGQGPQFIFQYYREEENGRGNFPPRFSGLQFPNYSSELNVNALELDDSALYLCASSLVSSGDNEQFFGPGTRLTVL.

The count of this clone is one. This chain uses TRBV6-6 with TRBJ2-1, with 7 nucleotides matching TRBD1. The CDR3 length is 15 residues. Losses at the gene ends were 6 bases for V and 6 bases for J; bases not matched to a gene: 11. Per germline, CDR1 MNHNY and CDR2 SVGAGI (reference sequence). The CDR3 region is CASSKEMTGSNEQFF. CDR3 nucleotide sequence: TGTGCCAGCAGCAAAGAGATGACAGGGAGCAATGAGCAGTTCTTC.

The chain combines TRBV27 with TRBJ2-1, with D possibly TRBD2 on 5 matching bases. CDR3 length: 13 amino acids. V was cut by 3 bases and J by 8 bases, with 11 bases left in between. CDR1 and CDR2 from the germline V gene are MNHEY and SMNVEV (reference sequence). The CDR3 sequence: CASSFGVWDEQFF. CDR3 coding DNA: TGTGCCAGCAGTTTCGGGGTTTGGGATGAGCAGTTCTTC.

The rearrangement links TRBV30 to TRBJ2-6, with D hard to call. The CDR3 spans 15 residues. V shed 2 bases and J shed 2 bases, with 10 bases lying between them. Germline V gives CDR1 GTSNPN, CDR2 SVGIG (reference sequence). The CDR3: CAWSPTRTGANVLTF. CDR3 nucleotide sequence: TGTGCCTGGAGTCCGACAAGGACTGGGGCCAACGTCCTGACTTTC.

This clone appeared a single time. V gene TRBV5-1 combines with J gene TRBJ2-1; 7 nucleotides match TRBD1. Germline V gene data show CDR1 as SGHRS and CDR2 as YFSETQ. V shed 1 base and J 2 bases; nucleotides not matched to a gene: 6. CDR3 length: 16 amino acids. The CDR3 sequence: CASSLQGGATYNEQFF. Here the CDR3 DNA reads TGCGCCAGCAGCTTGCAAGGGGGCGCCACCTACAATGAGCAGTTCTTC.

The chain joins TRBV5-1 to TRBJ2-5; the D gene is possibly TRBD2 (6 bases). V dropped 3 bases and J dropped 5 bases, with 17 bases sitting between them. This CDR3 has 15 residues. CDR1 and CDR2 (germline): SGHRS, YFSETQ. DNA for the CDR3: TGCGCCAGCAGCTCTGACCGGGGGAGAGGTGAGACCCAGTACTTC. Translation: CASSSDRGRGETQYF.

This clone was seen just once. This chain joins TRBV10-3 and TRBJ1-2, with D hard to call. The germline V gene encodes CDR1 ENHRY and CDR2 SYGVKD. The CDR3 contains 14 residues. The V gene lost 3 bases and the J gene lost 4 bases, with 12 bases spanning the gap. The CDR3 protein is CAISETDAGYGYTF. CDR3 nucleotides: TGTGCCATCAGTGAAACGGACGCGGGCTATGGCTACACCTTC.

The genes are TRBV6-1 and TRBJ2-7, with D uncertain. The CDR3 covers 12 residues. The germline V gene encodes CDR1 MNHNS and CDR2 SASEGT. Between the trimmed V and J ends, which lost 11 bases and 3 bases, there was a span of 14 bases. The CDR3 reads CASRSQVYEQYF. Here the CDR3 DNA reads TGTGCCTCCAGGTCCCAGGTCTACGAGCAGTACTTC.

The CDR3 sequence is CASSLAGTDTQYF. The DNA for the CDR3 is TGTGCCAGCAGCTTGGCGGGCACAGATACGCAGTATTTT. The chain recombines TRBV5-4 with TRBJ2-3; D is unclear. There are 13 residues in the CDR3. Germline-derived CDR1 and CDR2 are SGHNT and YYREEE (reference sequence). Trimming removed 0 bases at V and 1 base at J, with 3 bases between. Supplemented by reference TRBV5-4 and TRBJ2-3, the full variable domain reads ETGVTQSPTHLIKTRGQQVTLRCSSQSGHNTVSWYQQALGQGPQFIFQYYREEENGRGNFPPRFSGLQFPNYSSELNVNALELDDSALYLCASSLAGTDTQYFGPGTRLTVL.

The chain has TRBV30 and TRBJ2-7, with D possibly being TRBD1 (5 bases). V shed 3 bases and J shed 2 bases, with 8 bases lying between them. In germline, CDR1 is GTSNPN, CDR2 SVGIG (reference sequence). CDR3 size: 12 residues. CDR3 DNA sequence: TGTGCCTGGAGGGCAGGGACCTACGAGCAGTACTTC. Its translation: CAWRAGTYEQYF.

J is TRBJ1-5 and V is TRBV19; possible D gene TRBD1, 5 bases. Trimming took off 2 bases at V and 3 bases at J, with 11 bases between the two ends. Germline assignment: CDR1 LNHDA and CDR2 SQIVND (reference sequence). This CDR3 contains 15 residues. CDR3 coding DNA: TGTGCCAGTAGTATAAGTCGGGACTCCAATCAGCCCCAGCATTTT. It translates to CASSISRDSNQPQHF.

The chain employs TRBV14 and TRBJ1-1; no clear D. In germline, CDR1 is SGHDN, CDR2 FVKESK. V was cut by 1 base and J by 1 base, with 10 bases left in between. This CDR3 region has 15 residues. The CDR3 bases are TGTGCCAGCAGCCAAGGATCAGTCCCGAACACTGAAGCTTTCTTT. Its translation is CASSQGSVPNTEAFF.

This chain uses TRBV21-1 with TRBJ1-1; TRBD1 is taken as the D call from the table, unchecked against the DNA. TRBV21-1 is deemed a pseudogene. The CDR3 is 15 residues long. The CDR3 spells CASSTQDRADTEAFF. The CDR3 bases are TGTGCCAGCAGCACTCAGGACAGGGCTGACACTGAAGCTTTCTTT.

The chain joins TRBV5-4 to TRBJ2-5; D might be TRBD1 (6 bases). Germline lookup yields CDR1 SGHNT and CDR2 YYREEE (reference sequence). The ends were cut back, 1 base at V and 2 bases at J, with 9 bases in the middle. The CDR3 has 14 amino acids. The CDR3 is CASSLTGLQETQYF. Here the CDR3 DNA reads TGTGCCAGCAGCTTGACAGGGTTACAAGAGACCCAGTACTTC.

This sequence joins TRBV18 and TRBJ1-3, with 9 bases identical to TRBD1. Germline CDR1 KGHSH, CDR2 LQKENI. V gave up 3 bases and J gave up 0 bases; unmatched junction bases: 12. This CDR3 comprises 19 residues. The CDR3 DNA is TGTGCCAGCTCACCCCTTGGGACAGGGTCACCAAGCTCTGGAAACACCATATATTTT. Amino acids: CASSPLGTGSPSSGNTIYF.

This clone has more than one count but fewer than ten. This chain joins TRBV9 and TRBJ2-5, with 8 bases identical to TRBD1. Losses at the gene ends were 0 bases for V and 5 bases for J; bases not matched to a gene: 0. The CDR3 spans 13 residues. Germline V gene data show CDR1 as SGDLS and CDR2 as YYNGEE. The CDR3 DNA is TGTGCCAGCAGCGTAGGACAGGGGGAGACCCAGTACTTC. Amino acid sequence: CASSVGQGETQYF.

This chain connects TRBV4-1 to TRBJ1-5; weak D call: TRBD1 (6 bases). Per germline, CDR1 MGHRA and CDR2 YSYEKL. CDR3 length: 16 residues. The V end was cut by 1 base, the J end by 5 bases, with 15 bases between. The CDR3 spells CASSQVLGQGYQPQHF. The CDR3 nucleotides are TGCGCCAGCAGCCAAGTTTTGGGGCAGGGGTATCAGCCCCAGCATTTT.

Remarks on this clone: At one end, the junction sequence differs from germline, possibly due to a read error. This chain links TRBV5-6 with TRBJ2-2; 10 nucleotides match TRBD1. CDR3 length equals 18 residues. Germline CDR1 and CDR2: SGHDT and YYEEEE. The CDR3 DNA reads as TGTGCCAGCAGCGTTGAGAGACCGGGACAGGGGAACTCCGGGGAGCTGTTTTTT. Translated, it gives CASSVERPGQGNSGELFF.

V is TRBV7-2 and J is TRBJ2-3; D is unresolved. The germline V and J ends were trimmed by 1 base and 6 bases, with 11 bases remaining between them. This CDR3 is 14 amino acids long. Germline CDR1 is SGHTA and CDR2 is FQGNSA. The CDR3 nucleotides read TGTGCCAGCAGCTTAGTAAATTTCCTGGATACGCAGTATTTT. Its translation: CASSLVNFLDTQYF.

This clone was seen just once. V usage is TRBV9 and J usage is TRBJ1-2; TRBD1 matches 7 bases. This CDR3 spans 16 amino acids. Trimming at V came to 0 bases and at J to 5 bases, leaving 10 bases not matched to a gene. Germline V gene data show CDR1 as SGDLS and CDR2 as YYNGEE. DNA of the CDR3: TGTGCCAGCAGCGTAGCCGAAACAGGGGTCCATTATGGCTACACCTTC. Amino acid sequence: CASSVAETGVHYGYTF.